These 25 T cell receptor beta chains were sequenced from one sample in a study of cytomegalovirus exposure and HLA in healthy donors. The primer mix had 60 Vbeta and 13 Jbeta primers. The table came from immunoSEQ multiplex PCR; TCRdb's copy has only in-frame clones and leaves some out. The table records 90,000 to 120,000 clones, roughly 73% of them present only once. Sequenced material: PBMCs. These receptors all come from a young man in good health and CMV-seronegative.

This clone occurred a few times. The CDR3 here is CARRRGQGIINQPQHF. DNA for the CDR3: TGTGCCAGAAGGAGAGGACAGGGAATTATCAATCAGCCCCAGCATTTT. The chain carries TRBV5-3 and TRBJ1-5; 8 nucleotides line up with TRBD1. TRBV5-3 is marked as an open reading frame, function uncertain. The V gene end was trimmed by 5 bases and the J gene end by 3 bases; junction bases not matched to a gene: 10. The CDR3 covers 16 residues.

The chain recombines TRBV7-3 with TRBJ1-1; 8 bases map to TRBD1. V gave up 5 bases and J gave up 6 bases; unmatched junction bases: 5. The CDR3 has 13 residues. Germline CDR1 SGHTA, CDR2 FQGTGA. CDR3 sequence reads: CASSAQGVAEAFF. As DNA, the CDR3 is TGTGCCAGCAGCGCACAGGGGGTCGCTGAAGCTTTCTTT.

There are a few counts of this clone. The J gene is TRBJ1-2, the V gene TRBV30, with 8 positions matching TRBD1. V lost 4 bases and J lost 7; bases outside the gene matches: 2. The CDR3 contains 11 residues. Germline V gene sequence: CDR1 GTSNPN, CDR2 SVGIG (reference sequence). The CDR3 DNA reads TGTGCCTGGACAGGGGGCGCTGGCTACACCTTC. Encoded protein: CAWTGGAGYTF. Filled out from reference TRBV30 and TRBJ1-2, the complete variable domain reads SQTIHQWPATLVQPVGSPLSLECTVEGTSNPNLYWYRQAAGRGLQLLFYSVGIGQISSEVPQNLSASRPQDRQFILSSKKLLLSDSGFYLCAWTGGAGYTFGSGTRLTVV.

V is TRBV27 and J is TRBJ2-7; possible D gene TRBD2, 5 bases. Germline CDR1 reads MNHEY; CDR2 reads SMNVEV (reference sequence). Between the trimmed V and J ends, which lost 4 bases and 6 bases, there was a span of 13 bases. CDR3 length equals 13 residues. CDR3 sequence: CASSSTSEGEQYF. Written as DNA, the CDR3 is TGTGCCAGCAGTTCAACATCTGAGGGCGAGCAGTACTTC.

The chain has TRBV7-2 and TRBJ2-7; 7 positions agree with TRBD1. Germline loops: CDR1 SGHTA, CDR2 FQGNSA. This CDR3 spans 14 amino acids. After removal of 4 bases from V and 1 base from J, the junction contained 4 bases not matched to a gene. CDR3 DNA: TGTGCCAGCAGCTCGACAGGGTTTTCCTACGAGCAGTACTTC. It translates to CASSSTGFSYEQYF.

The chain joins TRBV28 to TRBJ1-1, with TRBD1 matching 10 bases. Germline V lookup: CDR1 MDHEN, CDR2 SYDVKM. V was pared by 8 bases and J by 0 bases, with 6 bases of the junction left unmatched. The CDR3 is 15 residues long. CDR3 residues: CASLDRGLMNTEAFF. The CDR3 DNA reads as TGTGCCAGCCTCGACAGGGGGCTCATGAACACTGAAGCTTTCTTT.

This chain uses TRBV28 with TRBJ2-2; TRBD1 matches at 7 bases. There are 16 residues in the CDR3. Trimming removed 8 bases from V and 1 base from J; junction bases left unmatched: 10. CDR1 and CDR2 from the germline V gene are MDHEN and SYDVKM. The CDR3 DNA reads as TGTGCCAGCTTTAGCCGGCGGACAGGGAACACCGGGGAGCTGTTTTTT. Protein sequence: CASFSRRTGNTGELFF.

The V call is TRBV6-1, the J call TRBJ1-2, with D possibly TRBD1 on 6 matching bases. This CDR3 is built from 13 residues. Trimming pared 3 bases from V and 10 bases from J, leaving 15 bases between. Germline-derived CDR1 and CDR2 are MNHNS and SASEGT. For the CDR3, the DNA is TGTGCCAGCAGTGATACAGGGTTGGATTACTACACCTTC. Encoded protein: CASSDTGLDYYTF.

The CDR3 spells CASSIGRGGSNQPQHF. The CDR3 DNA reads TGTGCCAGTAGTATAGGTAGGGGCGGCAGCAATCAGCCCCAGCATTTT. The chain combines TRBV19 with TRBJ1-5; D perhaps matches TRBD1 (5 bases). This CDR3 has 16 amino acids. Germline CDR1 reads LNHDA; CDR2 reads SQIVND (reference sequence). V lost 1 base to trimming and J lost 1 base, with 11 bases between them.

The chain employs TRBV6-5 and TRBJ1-1, with D tentatively TRBD1 (5 bases). Germline CDR1 is MNHEY and CDR2 is SVGAGI. CDR3 length: 13 amino acids. V lost 5 bases to trimming and J lost 5 bases, with 12 bases between them. The CDR3 is CASSGGGLTEAFF. As DNA, the CDR3 is TGTGCCAGCAGTGGGGGGGGGTTGACTGAAGCTTTCTTT.

This chain joins TRBV29-1 and TRBJ2-3, with 8 bases identical to TRBD1. In germline, CDR1 is SQVTM, CDR2 ANQGSEA. The CDR3 loop spans 13 amino acids. V lost 3 bases to trimming and J lost 4 bases; unmatched junction nucleotides: 3. CDR3 sequence (DNA): TGCAGCGTTGAGCAGGGGGCATCAGATACGCAGTATTTT. It encodes CSVEQGASDTQYF.

The genes are TRBV28 and TRBJ1-1, with 9 bases aligning to TRBD1. Germline-derived CDR1 and CDR2 are MDHEN and SYDVKM. V lost 4 bases to trimming and J lost 0 bases; unmatched junction nucleotides: 6. CDR3 size: 16 residues. CDR3 residues: CASSWDRESLNTEAFF. Here the CDR3 DNA reads TGTGCCAGCAGTTGGGACAGGGAGTCGTTGAACACTGAAGCTTTCTTT.

The rearrangement joins TRBV2 to TRBJ2-5; no firm D call. The V gene lost 5 bases and the J gene lost 1 base, with 11 bases spanning the gap. This CDR3 spans 14 amino acids. CDR1 and CDR2 from the germline V gene are SNHLY and FYNNEI. CDR3 in amino acids: CASSRYTAQETQYF. In DNA form, the CDR3 reads TGTGCCAGCAGTAGGTATACAGCCCAAGAGACCCAGTACTTC.

The chain employs TRBV30 and TRBJ1-3; tentative D call: TRBD1 (6 bases). Germline V gene data show CDR1 as GTSNPN and CDR2 as SVGIG (reference sequence). V dropped 1 base and J dropped 0 bases, with 13 bases sitting between them. The CDR3 has 16 amino acids. The CDR3 region is CAWSGAGGRSGNTIYF. The DNA for the CDR3 is TGTGCCTGGAGTGGTGCGGGGGGCCGCTCTGGAAACACCATATATTTT.

This chain connects TRBV19 to TRBJ1-5, with 8 bases matching TRBD1. Looked up from germline, CDR1 is LNHDA and CDR2 is SQIVND (reference sequence). The length of the CDR3 is 14 residues. With V trimmed by 5 bases and J by 6 bases, 6 bases remained unmatched. The CDR3, as DNA: TGTGCCAGTAGTGTCGGACAGGGTCGTCAGCCCCAGCATTTT. Its protein is CASSVGQGRQPQHF.

CDR3 sequence: CASSTRDRGITGELFF. CDR3 DNA: TGTGCCAGCAGCACCCGGGACAGGGGGATCACCGGGGAGCTGTTTTTT. J is TRBJ2-2 and V is TRBV7-7, with 11 bases lining up with TRBD1. V lost 5 bases, J lost 4 bases, and 6 bases stayed unmatched. Germline CDR1 is SSHAT and CDR2 is FNYEAQ (reference sequence). The CDR3 sequence is 16 residues long. The whole variable domain, filled in from reference TRBV7-7 and TRBJ2-2, reads GAGVSQSPRYKVTKRGQDVTLRCDPISSHATLYWYQQALGQGPEFLTYFNYEAQPDKSGLPSDRFSAERPEGSISTLTIQRTEQRDSAMYRCASSTRDRGITGELFFGEGSRLTVL.

V and J are TRBV6-6 and TRBJ2-2, with D maybe TRBD2 (6 bases). The CDR3 loop spans 15 amino acids. Germline V gene data show CDR1 as MNHNY and CDR2 as SVGAGI (reference sequence). The V gene lost 5 bases and the J gene lost 5 bases, with 15 bases spanning the gap. CDR3 in amino acids: CASSPPGLKTGELFF. For the CDR3, the DNA is TGTGCCAGCAGTCCCCCGGGACTTAAAACCGGGGAGCTGTTTTTT.

The J gene is TRBJ2-7, the V gene TRBV2; TRBD1 matches 12 bases. The V and J ends lost 6 bases and 4 bases, in that order; junction bases with no gene match: 4. This CDR3 region has 14 residues. Germline V CDR1 and CDR2: SNHLY, FYNNEI. CDR3 in amino acids: CASSLGQGAYEQYF. CDR3 in DNA: TGTGCCAGCAGCTTGGGACAGGGGGCTTACGAGCAGTACTTC.

V is TRBV28 and J is TRBJ2-5; the match to TRBD2 covers 8 bases. The J call may not be correct, given that the DNA end is closer to TRBJ2-7. The CDR3 consists of 15 residues. CDR1 and CDR2 from the germline V gene are MDHEN and SYDVKM. The CDR3 spells CASIGGAGTYYEQYF. The DNA for the CDR3 is TGTGCCAGCATCGGGGGGGCCGGGACGTACTACGAGCAGTACTTC.

The gene calls are TRBV4-1 and TRBJ2-7; 8 positions match TRBD1. Germline V lookup: CDR1 MGHRA, CDR2 YSYEKL. The CDR3 runs to 15 residues. Trimming removed 1 base from V and 0 bases from J; junction bases left unmatched: 2. The DNA of the CDR3 is TGCGCCAGCAGCCAAGCCCAGGGGGCCTCCTACGAGCAGTACTTC. This sequence encodes CASSQAQGASYEQYF.

J is TRBJ2-7 and V is TRBV7-2; D is possibly TRBD1 (6 bases). The CDR3 has 16 residues. With 2 bases removed from V and 3 bases from J, the gap between germline ends came to 17 bases. CDR1 and CDR2 from the germline V gene are SGHTA and FQGNSA. CDR3 protein: CASSLTVQGLGYEQYF. The DNA for the CDR3 is TGTGCCAGCAGCTTAACGGTCCAGGGGCTAGGCTACGAGCAGTACTTC.

The rearrangement joins TRBV19 to TRBJ1-5; 9 bases agree with TRBD1. V dropped 5 bases and J dropped 0; count of bases not matched to a gene: 14. The CDR3 is made up of 19 amino acids. CDR1 and CDR2 (germline): LNHDA, SQIVND (reference sequence). In nucleotides, the CDR3 is TGTGCCAGTAGTCCAGGGACAGGGCTGAGGATGTATAGCAATCAGCCCCAGCATTTT. It yields the protein CASSPGTGLRMYSNQPQHF.

The J gene is TRBJ1-2, the V gene TRBV5-4; D might be TRBD1 (6 bases). CDR3 length: 14 amino acids. Germline V gene lookup returns CDR1 SGHNT and CDR2 YYREEE (reference sequence). With 3 bases removed from V and 4 bases from J, the gap between germline ends came to 13 bases. The CDR3 DNA reads as TGTGCCAGCAGCTCTTCAGGACAGCTCTATGGCTACACCTTC. Its translation: CASSSSGQLYGYTF.

The V gene is TRBV25-1, the J gene TRBJ2-6; 8 nucleotides align to TRBD1. The V gene's germline CDR1 is MGHDK and CDR2 SYGVNS. V shed 2 bases and J 2 bases; nucleotides not matched to a gene: 5. CDR3 size: 17 residues. The CDR3: CASSEDRGTPGANVLTF. The CDR3 bases are TGTGCCAGCAGTGAAGACAGGGGAACCCCTGGGGCCAACGTCCTGACTTTC. Supplemented by reference TRBV25-1 and TRBJ2-6, the full variable domain reads EADIYQTPRYLVIGTGKKITLECSQTMGHDKMYWYQQDPGMELHLIHYSYGVNSTEKGDLSSESTVSRIRTEHFPLTLESARPSHTSQYLCASSEDRGTPGANVLTFGAGSRLTVL.

The chain recombines TRBV19 with TRBJ2-7; 9 positions match TRBD2. The CDR3 consists of 16 residues. Germline trimming cut 7 bases from V and 3 bases from J; bases unmatched to any gene: 13. Germline V gene data show CDR1 as LNHDA and CDR2 as SQIVND (reference sequence). CDR3 in amino acids: CASKETSGRGIYEQYF. The DNA of the CDR3 is TGTGCCAGTAAGGAGACTAGCGGTAGGGGGATCTACGAGCAGTACTTC.